One sample yielded the 15 T cell receptor beta chains listed below, sequenced in a study of T cell repertoires in cytomegalovirus infection (dated by TCRdb to the late 2010s). The instrument given in TCRdb is Illumina HiSeq 1500. The public sequencing data were trimmed at Q25 with fastp and processed into clonotypes with MiXCR by TCRdb, which kept only in-frame beta chains. Entries are consolidated by CDR3 protein sequence, retaining the most common genes and DNA. In this sample the table shows roughly 240,000 distinct CDR3 sequences, about 5.9% of which occur a single time. Jointly, the top ten make up about 6.5% of the sample. Sequenced input: PBMCs. The source is a human donor in good health (CMV status not recorded). Some clones in this sample may be carry-over from other donors' samples.

This clonotype was observed at least ten times. The chain couples TRBV2 to TRBJ2-5, with D possibly TRBD2 on 6 matching bases. CDR3 size: 17 residues. Per germline, CDR1 SNHLY and CDR2 FYNNEI. V gave up 4 bases and J gave up 3 bases, with 21 bases separating them. In nucleotides, the CDR3 is TGTGCCAGCAGTGTAGGTATGCGGGGCCGGATAGAAGAGACCCAGTACTTC. Its protein product is CASSVGMRGRIEETQYF.

This clonotype was found a few times. The chain links TRBV16 to TRBJ2-7; tentatively, D is TRBD1 or TRBD2 (5 bases each). V was pared by 4 bases and J by 6 bases, with 16 bases between. Germline V gene lookup returns CDR1 KGHSY and CDR2 FQNENV. This CDR3 region has 14 residues. The CDR3: CASSLGRERGEQYF. DNA of the CDR3: TGTGCCAGCAGCCTGGGCAGGGAACGGGGCGAGCAGTACTTC. Using reference TRBV16 and TRBJ2-7 for the parts outside the CDR3, the full variable domain is GEEVAQTPKHLVRGEGQKAKLYCAPIKGHSYVFWYQQVLKNEFKFLISFQNENVFDETGMPKERFSAKCLPNSPCSLEIQATKLEDSAVYFCASSLGRERGEQYFGPGTRLTVT.

DNA of the CDR3: TGCAGTGCTAGTCGAGCCGCATCCAATGAGCAGTTCTTC. Its protein product is CSASRAASNEQFF. The rearrangement uses TRBV20-1 and TRBJ2-1; D is unresolved. V dropped 3 bases and J dropped 6 bases, with 12 bases sitting between them. The germline V gene encodes CDR1 DFQATT and CDR2 SNEGSKA (reference sequence). The length of the CDR3 is 13 residues.

This clonotype showed up many times. The chain is built from TRBV27 and TRBJ2-1; 9 nucleotides line up with TRBD1. The V gene's germline CDR1 is MNHEY and CDR2 SMNVEV (reference sequence). The CDR3 runs to 16 residues. V was clipped by 6 bases and J by 9 bases; unmatched bases: 15. CDR3 sequence (DNA): TGTGCCAGCAGCTATCCCCCGGGACAGGGAAGAGGTGAGCAGTTCTTC. This encodes CASSYPPGQGRGEQFF.

The chain combines TRBV20-1 with TRBJ1-2; TRBD1 aligns across 9 bases. The CDR3 runs 14 residues. V lost 3 bases, J lost 7 bases, and 9 bases stayed unmatched. From germline, CDR1 is DFQATT and CDR2 SNEGSKA (reference sequence). The CDR3 nucleotides read TGCAGTGCTAGGCCGGGACAGGGTTTCGGTGGCTACACCTTC. Its protein is CSARPGQGFGGYTF.

This clonotype was seen ten or more times. The chain is built from TRBV20-1 and TRBJ2-2; the D gene is possibly TRBD1 (6 bases). Deletions cut 0 bases from V and 7 bases from J, with 15 bases between. This CDR3 spans 15 amino acids. Germline V gene sequence: CDR1 DFQATT, CDR2 SNEGSKA (reference sequence). CDR3 coding DNA: TGCAGTGCTAGAGACCGTATGGGGGCGAGCGGGGAGCTGTTTTTT. This codes for CSARDRMGASGELFF.

As regards this clonotype: A much larger clone differs from this one at a single base, so this may be a read error. The CDR3: CATVEGRETQYF. The CDR3 bases are TGTGCCACAGTGGAAGGTAGAGAGACCCAGTACTTC. The chain joins TRBV7-9 to TRBJ2-5, with unresolved D. V lost 10 bases to trimming and J lost 4 bases, with 13 bases between them. The CDR3 spans 12 residues. In germline, CDR1 is SEHNR, CDR2 FQNEAQ (reference sequence).

There are many counts of this clonotype. The chain combines TRBV5-5 with TRBJ1-1; D remains unclear. CDR3 length equals 13 residues. The V end lost 0 bases, the J end lost 2 bases, and 5 bases lay between the germline ends. Germline V gene sequence: CDR1 SGHKS, CDR2 YYEKEE (reference sequence). The CDR3 reads CASSLEINTEAFF. CDR3 sequence (DNA): TGTGCCAGCAGCTTGGAAATTAACACTGAAGCTTTCTTT.

This clonotype was counted many times. The rearrangement uses TRBV4-1 and TRBJ2-3, with 13 bases matching TRBD2. After removal of 4 bases from V and 2 bases from J, the junction contained 6 bases not matched to a gene. The germline CDR1 and CDR2 sequences are MGHRA and YSYEKL. This CDR3 is built from 17 residues. The CDR3 coding sequence is TGCGCCAGCAGCCTTACCACTAGCGGGGGGGCCACAGATACGCAGTATTTT. Protein sequence: CASSLTTSGGATDTQYF.

This clonotype was counted many times. The CDR3 DNA follows: TGTGCCAGCAGCTTACAGGGGCCCCGGGGGAACACTGAAGCTTTCTTT. As protein: CASSLQGPRGNTEAFF. The chain recombines TRBV7-9 with TRBJ1-1; D might be TRBD1 (6 bases). This CDR3 has 16 residues. Trimming stripped 2 bases from V and 1 base from J, with 14 bases between. Germline V CDR1 and CDR2: SEHNR, FQNEAQ (reference sequence).

At least ten counts were recorded for this clonotype. The chain carries TRBV19 and TRBJ2-1; no definite D call. CDR3 length equals 15 residues. V was shortened by 5 bases and J by 0 bases, with 11 bases between the two germline ends. The germline V gene encodes CDR1 LNHDA and CDR2 SQIVND (reference sequence). The CDR3 coding sequence is TGTGCCAGTAGTTTTCGGACGGACTCCTACAATGAGCAGTTCTTC. It is translated as CASSFRTDSYNEQFF.

This clonotype was seen ten or more times. This chain uses TRBV6-2 or TRBV6-3 with TRBJ1-5; TRBD1 matches at 10 bases. Germline V gives CDR1 MNHEY, CDR2 SVGEGT. The V and J ends lost 0 bases and 11 bases, in that order; junction bases with no gene match: 10. This CDR3 has 16 residues. CDR3 nucleotides: TGTGCCAGCAGTTACTCTGGACAGGGGGGGAGTTTGGCCCAGCATTTT. It is translated as CASSYSGQGGSLAQHF.

In its sample, this clonotype was seen a few times. This chain connects TRBV2 to TRBJ2-1, with 10 bases matching TRBD1. The CDR3 length is 15 residues. CDR1 and CDR2 (germline): SNHLY, FYNNEI. V dropped 5 bases and J dropped 6; count of bases not matched to a gene: 7. CDR3 loop: CASSWDRGFGNEQFF. DNA of the CDR3: TGTGCCAGCAGTTGGGACAGGGGTTTTGGCAATGAGCAGTTCTTC. The whole variable domain, remainder taken from reference TRBV2 and TRBJ2-1, is EPEVTQTPSHQVTQMGQEVILRCVPISNHLYFYWYRQILGQKVEFLVSFYNNEISEKSEIFDDQFSVERPDGSNFTLKIRSTKLEDSAMYFCASSWDRGFGNEQFFGPGTRLTVL.

The chain recombines TRBV5-1 with TRBJ2-3; no definite D call. Germline assignment: CDR1 SGHRS and CDR2 YFSETQ. Trimming pared 2 bases from V and 2 bases from J, leaving 12 bases between. The CDR3 extends over 15 amino acids. CDR3 in DNA: TGCGCCAGCAGCTTAACCCTAGGCTCCACAGATACGCAGTATTTT. Translating it yields CASSLTLGSTDTQYF.

This clonotype has a count of ten or more. V is TRBV7-2 and J is TRBJ1-6; D is perhaps TRBD1 (6 bases). Germline V gene data show CDR1 as SGHTA and CDR2 as FQGNSA. Between the trimmed V and J ends, which lost 5 bases and 7 bases, there was a span of 15 bases. This CDR3 is 15 amino acids long. The CDR3 DNA follows: TGTGCCAGCAGCCTACGGGACACGAGAAATTCACCCCTCCACTTT. Translating gives CASSLRDTRNSPLHF. Full variable domain (rest looked up from reference TRBV7-2 and TRBJ1-6): GAGVSQSPSNKVTEKGKDVELRCDPISGHTALYWYRQSLGQGLEFLIYFQGNSAPDKSGLPSDRFSAERTGGSVSTLTIQRTQQEDSAVYLCASSLRDTRNSPLHFGNGTRLTVT.